This T cell receptor (beta chain) was captured by sequencing in a study of blood T cell repertoires in COVID-19. Study information: Some COVID-19 samples were acute and others convalescent; all came from the United States, Italy and Spain. Sample material is recorded as cDNA or gDNA derived from T cells, B-cell-depleted T cells, or PBMCs.

Original methodology: Amplification of reference gene primers was used by the study to estimate nucleated cell counts. The data were produced by immunoSEQ multiplex PCR, yet TCRdb's version contains in-frame clones alone and is incomplete. That table gives V, J and clone size, and the DNA gave D and trimming. The sample has roughly 150,000 clones, around 90% seen once. The CDR3 sequence is 15 residues long. Germline loops: CDR1 MNHEY, CDR2 SVGAGI. The V end was cut by 6 bases, the J end by 3 bases, with 18 bases between. This TCR was sampled from a man in his sixties with active or convalescent COVID-19. The chain is built from TRBV6-5 and TRBJ2-7, with D maybe TRBD2 (6 bases). Specimen: peripheral blood. This chain's CDR3 is CASRGYRDSIYEQYF. CDR3 DNA: TGTGCCAGCAGGGGGTACCGGGACTCTATCTACGAGCAGTACTTC.